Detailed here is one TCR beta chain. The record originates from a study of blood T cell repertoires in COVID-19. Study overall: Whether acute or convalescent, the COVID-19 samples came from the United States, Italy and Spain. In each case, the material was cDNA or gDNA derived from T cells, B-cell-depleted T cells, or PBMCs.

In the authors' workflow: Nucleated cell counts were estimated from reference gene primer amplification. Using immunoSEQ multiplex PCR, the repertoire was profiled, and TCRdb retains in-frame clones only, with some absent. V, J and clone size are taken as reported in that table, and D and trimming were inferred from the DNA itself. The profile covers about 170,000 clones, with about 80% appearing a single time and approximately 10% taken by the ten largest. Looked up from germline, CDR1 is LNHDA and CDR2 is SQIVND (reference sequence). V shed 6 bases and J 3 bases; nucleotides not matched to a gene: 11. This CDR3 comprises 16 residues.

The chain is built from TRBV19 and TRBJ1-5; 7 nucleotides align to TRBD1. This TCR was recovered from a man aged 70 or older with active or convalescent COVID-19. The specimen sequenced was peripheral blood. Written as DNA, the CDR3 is TGTGCCAGTAGACCAATCCGGGACAGCCACAATCAGCCCCAGCATTTT. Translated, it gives CASRPIRDSHNQPQHF. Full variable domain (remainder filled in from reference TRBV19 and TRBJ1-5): DGGITQSPKYLFRKEGQNVTLSCEQNLNHDAMYWYRQDPGQGLRLIYYSQIVNDFQKGDIAEGYSVSREKKESFPLTVTSAQKNPTAFYLCASRPIRDSHNQPQHFGDGTRLSIL.